The 29 T cell receptor beta chains listed next were all sequenced from one sample in a study of blood T cell repertoires in COVID-19. Clones were sequenced by immunoSEQ multiplex PCR, and TCRdb holds only the in-frame ones, with some missing. The sample contains roughly 110,000 clones, roughly 90% of which appear only once. The sequencing sample was made of peripheral blood. The receptors here all came from a man aged 40-55 years with active or convalescent COVID-19.

The chain joins TRBV11-2 to TRBJ2-7; 7 bases are a match to TRBD2. J lost 2 bases, V lost 6 bases, and 13 bases had no gene match. Germline loops: CDR1 SGHAT, CDR2 FQNNGV. The CDR3 has 16 residues. The CDR3 DNA reads TGTGCCAGCAGTTTTAACCTAGCGGCACTTACCTACGAGCAGTACTTC. It is translated as CASSFNLAALTYEQYF.

V gene TRBV6-2 or TRBV6-3 combines with J gene TRBJ2-7, with TRBD2 matching 14 bases. This CDR3 contains 16 residues. J gave up 3 bases and V 5 bases, and 6 bases lay outside the gene matches. The germline V gene encodes CDR1 MNHEY and CDR2 SVGEGT. The CDR3 region has the DNA TGTGCCAGCAGTCCGCGACTAGCGGGAGGGTTCTACGAGCAGTACTTC. The encoded protein is CASSPRLAGGFYEQYF.

The chain carries TRBV10-3 and TRBJ2-3; tentatively, D is TRBD2 (5 bases). V was trimmed by 5 bases and J by 5 bases, leaving 14 bases between them. The CDR3 is 14 residues long. Looked up from germline, CDR1 is ENHRY and CDR2 is SYGVKD. CDR3 protein: CAISPDSGVDTQYF. Written as DNA, the CDR3 is TGTGCCATCAGTCCGGACTCCGGGGTAGATACGCAGTATTTT.

This clone was seen only once. The rearrangement links TRBV6-2 or TRBV6-3 to TRBJ2-7; 8 bases agree with TRBD1. Losses at the gene ends were 2 bases for V and 9 bases for J; bases not matched to a gene: 18. CDR1 and CDR2 (germline): MNHEY, SVGEGT. The CDR3 runs to 17 residues. The CDR3 loop is CASSYPNAGTGNVAQYF. DNA for the CDR3: TGTGCCAGCAGTTACCCTAATGCCGGGACAGGTAACGTTGCGCAGTACTTC.

This chain joins TRBV6-1 and TRBJ2-5, with 7 bases identical to TRBD2. CDR3 length: 14 amino acids. The V and J ends lost 2 bases and 4 bases, in that order; junction bases with no gene match: 4. The germline gives CDR1 MNHNS, CDR2 SASEGT. CDR3 residues: CASSEFTGGETQYF. CDR3 nucleotides: TGTGCCAGCAGTGAATTCACGGGGGGAGAGACCCAGTACTTC.

This chain joins TRBV10-3 and TRBJ1-1; perhaps TRBD1 as D (6 bases). There are 14 residues in the CDR3. V was cut by 11 bases and J by 6 bases, with 22 bases left in between. Germline CDR1 ENHRY, CDR2 SYGVKD. The CDR3 DNA is TGTGCCGTAACTACGGCACAGGGAGTCCCTGAAGCTTTCTTT. Protein: CAVTTAQGVPEAFF.

The chain combines TRBV6-1 with TRBJ2-4, with 9 bases identical to TRBD2. This CDR3 comprises 16 residues. The germline V gene has CDR1 MNHNS and CDR2 SASEGT. V lost 3 bases to trimming and J lost 8 bases; unmatched junction nucleotides: 11. CDR3 in DNA: TGTGCCAGCAGTGATCTAGGGACTAGCCCTGGTTACATTCAGTACTTC. The encoded protein is CASSDLGTSPGYIQYF.

This clone was seen only once. V is TRBV27 and J is TRBJ1-3; D remains ambiguous. Trimming stripped 4 bases from V and 0 bases from J, with 7 bases between. The CDR3 is made up of 14 amino acids. Germline V gene sequence: CDR1 MNHEY, CDR2 SMNVEV (reference sequence). The CDR3 sequence is CASSSTASGNTIYF. DNA of the CDR3: TGTGCCAGCAGTTCCACAGCCTCTGGAAACACCATATATTTT.

The gene calls are TRBV27 and TRBJ2-7; TRBD1 matches 11 bases. The CDR3 is 18 amino acids. Germline CDR1 and CDR2: MNHEY and SMNVEV (reference sequence). After removal of 0 bases from V and 6 bases from J, the junction contained 13 bases not matched to a gene. Here the CDR3 DNA reads TGTGCCAGCAGTTTATCTGGGGGGATGGGACAGGGGGGTAGCGAGCAGTACTTC. It codes for CASSLSGGMGQGGSEQYF.

The V call is TRBV7-3, the J call TRBJ2-2; 9 positions match TRBD1. Germline V gene lookup returns CDR1 SGHTA and CDR2 FQGTGA. The CDR3 is 14 residues long. After removal of 5 bases from V and 7 bases from J, the junction contained 5 bases not matched to a gene. The CDR3 coding sequence is TGTGCCAGCAGCCCAACAGGGGGCATCGGGGAGCTGTTTTTT. Its protein product is CASSPTGGIGELFF.

This chain uses TRBV6-5 with TRBJ1-5; no reliable D call. CDR1 and CDR2 from the germline V gene are MNHEY and SVGAGI. V was pared by 0 bases and J by 0 bases, with 6 bases between. CDR3 length equals 15 residues. CDR3 amino acids: CASSYSVGSNQPQHF. The DNA of the CDR3 is TGTGCCAGCAGTTACTCTGTCGGTAGCAATCAGCCCCAGCATTTT.

V and J are TRBV5-6 and TRBJ2-7; 11 nucleotides line up with TRBD2. V gave up 3 bases and J gave up 6 bases; unmatched junction bases: 8. From germline, CDR1 is SGHDT and CDR2 YYEEEE. The CDR3 has 15 amino acids. The CDR3 DNA is TGTGCCAGCAGCTGGACGCCACTAGCGGGAGTCGAGCAGTACTTC. It codes for CASSWTPLAGVEQYF.

The table lists this clone with a count of one. V and J are TRBV2 and TRBJ2-5, with D possibly being TRBD2 (6 bases). CDR1 SNHLY and CDR2 FYNNEI come from the germline V gene. Trimming cost V 8 bases and J 1 base, with 20 bases left between them. This CDR3 comprises 16 residues. The CDR3 spells CASGRRGGKVQETQYF. The CDR3 coding sequence is TGTGCCAGCGGCCGCCGTGGCGGGAAGGTCCAAGAGACCCAGTACTTC.

The chain uses TRBV2 and TRBJ2-5; 9 bases fit TRBD1. CDR3 length: 15 amino acids. Germline values: CDR1 SNHLY, CDR2 FYNNEI. V shed 1 base, J shed 3 bases, and the junction held 3 bases outside the gene matches. In DNA, the CDR3 is TGTGCCAGCAGTGAAGGGGGACAGGGCAAAGAGACCCAGTACTTC. It specifies CASSEGGQGKETQYF.

This chain joins TRBV7-8 and TRBJ2-6, with TRBD1 matching over 7 bases. The germline gives CDR1 SGHVS, CDR2 FQNEAQ. The CDR3 covers 18 residues. Trimming cost V 1 base and J 1 base; bases outside gene matches: 7. CDR3: CASSLGRPTGSGANVLTF. DNA of the CDR3: TGTGCCAGCAGCTTAGGGCGCCCGACAGGGTCTGGGGCCAACGTCCTGACTTTC.

This rearrangement joins TRBV5-8 to TRBJ2-7; 8 bases agree with TRBD1. The CDR3 runs to 14 residues. Unmatched junction bases numbered 2, after V lost 0 bases and J lost 3 bases. Per germline, CDR1 SGHTS and CDR2 YDEGEE. The CDR3 protein is CASSLAGTGYEQYF. The CDR3 DNA follows: TGTGCCAGCAGCTTGGCCGGGACAGGCTACGAGCAGTACTTC.

This chain uses TRBV6-6 with TRBJ2-1; TRBD2 agrees at 11 bases. The trim removed 5 bases at V and 2 bases at J, leaving 2 bases unmatched. Germline loops: CDR1 MNHNY, CDR2 SVGAGI (reference sequence). There are 15 residues in the CDR3. In nucleotides, the CDR3 is TGTGCCAGCAGTCTAGCGGGGGGAGCCTACAATGAGCAGTTCTTC. This encodes CASSLAGGAYNEQFF.

This clone occurred once. The chain joins TRBV2 to TRBJ1-1; D is ambiguous. This CDR3 comprises 12 residues. V lost 7 bases and J 4 bases, leaving 10 bases between the germline ends. Per the germline V gene, CDR1 is SNHLY and CDR2 is FYNNEI. The CDR3 spells CASTPRGTEAFF. In DNA form, the CDR3 reads TGTGCCAGCACCCCCAGAGGCACTGAAGCTTTCTTT.

The rearrangement uses TRBV2 and TRBJ2-7; the D is unclear. The CDR3 extends over 13 amino acids. The germline V and J ends were trimmed by 7 bases and 0 bases, with 10 bases remaining between them. Germline CDR1 SNHLY, CDR2 FYNNEI. CDR3 nucleotides: TGTGCCAGCATCGGTTTGAGCTCCTACGAGCAGTACTTC. The encoded protein is CASIGLSSYEQYF.

The chain is built from TRBV6-5 and TRBJ2-5; 8 bases align to TRBD1. V shed 2 bases and J 4 bases; nucleotides not matched to a gene: 6. Germline-derived CDR1 and CDR2 are MNHEY and SVGAGI. The CDR3 sequence is 15 residues long. In nucleotides, the CDR3 is TGTGCCAGCAGTTACGGTCAGGGGGCTCGAGAGACCCAGTACTTC. Translation gives CASSYGQGARETQYF.

This clone has a single count. J is TRBJ2-3 and V is TRBV28; tentative D call: TRBD2 (5 bases). Germline CDR1 MDHEN, CDR2 SYDVKM. The CDR3 loop spans 15 amino acids. V was pared by 1 base and J by 0 bases, with 8 bases between. The CDR3 bases are TGTGCCAGCAGTTTATCGGGGATTAGCACAGATACGCAGTATTTT. This translates into CASSLSGISTDTQYF.

The genes are TRBV5-1 and TRBJ2-5, with D uncertain. Trimming pared 4 bases from V and 2 bases from J, leaving 6 bases between. Germline-derived CDR1 and CDR2 are SGHRS and YFSETQ. This CDR3 comprises 12 residues. The CDR3, as DNA: TGCGCCAGCAGCCAGGCTCAAGAGACCCAGTACTTC. Amino acid sequence: CASSQAQETQYF. The entire variable domain, with the rest obtained from reference TRBV5-1 and TRBJ2-5, is as follows: KAGVTQTPRYLIKTRGQQVTLSCSPISGHRSVSWYQQTPGQGLQFLFEYFSETQRNKGNFPGRFSGRQFSNSRSEMNVSTLELGDSALYLCASSQAQETQYFGPGTRLLVL.

The chain employs TRBV6-1 and TRBJ1-6; 9 bases agree with TRBD1. CDR3 length equals 15 residues. The V segment lost 8 bases and the J segment 8 bases; nucleotides outside the gene matches: 10. Germline CDR1 MNHNS, CDR2 SASEGT. CDR3 amino acids: CASGLGQGWHSPLHF. Here the CDR3 DNA reads TGTGCCAGCGGCCTAGGACAGGGGTGGCATTCACCCCTCCACTTT.

The chain couples TRBV28 to TRBJ1-6; 7 positions agree with TRBD1. Unmatched junction bases numbered 19, after V lost 10 bases and J lost 4 bases. Looked up from germline, CDR1 is MDHEN and CDR2 is SYDVKM. This CDR3 is 18 amino acids long. CDR3: CATPGTGQPGIYNSPLHF. CDR3 bases: TGTGCCACCCCGGGAACGGGACAGCCCGGGATATATAATTCACCCCTCCACTTT.

V usage is TRBV7-3 and J usage is TRBJ2-5, with TRBD2 matching 9 bases. The V and J ends lost 2 bases and 5 bases, in that order; junction bases with no gene match: 6. There are 15 residues in the CDR3. Germline CDR1 SGHTA, CDR2 FQGTGA. As DNA, the CDR3 is TGTGCCAGCAGCTTATTCAGCGGGAGGATGGAGACCCAGTACTTC. This encodes CASSLFSGRMETQYF.

The chain combines TRBV7-2 with TRBJ2-2, with D possibly TRBD1 on 6 matching bases. The germline CDR1 and CDR2 sequences are SGHTA and FQGNSA. The CDR3 has 15 amino acids. V lost 7 bases to trimming and J lost 5 bases, with 17 bases between them. In DNA form, the CDR3 reads TGTGCCAGCACCTGGGACACCGGTGGAACCGGGGAGCTGTTTTTT. As protein: CASTWDTGGTGELFF.

This chain uses TRBV7-2 with TRBJ2-1; D perhaps matches TRBD2 (7 bases). This CDR3 has 15 residues. Germline V gives CDR1 SGHTA, CDR2 FQGNSA. V dropped 3 bases and J dropped 3 bases, with 12 bases sitting between them. The chain's CDR3 is CASSFQGGGYNEQFF. CDR3 DNA sequence: TGTGCCAGCAGCTTCCAGGGAGGGGGCTACAATGAGCAGTTCTTC.

This clone was observed at least ten times. The chain uses TRBV28 and TRBJ2-7; 8 bases align to TRBD1. V shed 6 bases and J 3 bases; nucleotides not matched to a gene: 10. The CDR3 contains 15 residues. Germline values: CDR1 MDHEN, CDR2 SYDVKM. The CDR3 nucleotides are TGTGCCAGCAGACGTGCCGGGACAGGATACTACGAGCAGTACTTC. Its protein is CASRRAGTGYYEQYF.

The chain is built from TRBV5-1 and TRBJ1-2; D is perhaps TRBD1 (6 bases). The CDR3 spans 16 residues. Germline V CDR1 and CDR2: SGHRS, YFSETQ. V dropped 3 bases and J dropped 7 bases, with 22 bases sitting between them. As DNA, the CDR3 is TGCGCCAGCAGCTCGTCCGGGACACTTGTGTCTCGTGGCTACACCTTC. Its protein is CASSSSGTLVSRGYTF.